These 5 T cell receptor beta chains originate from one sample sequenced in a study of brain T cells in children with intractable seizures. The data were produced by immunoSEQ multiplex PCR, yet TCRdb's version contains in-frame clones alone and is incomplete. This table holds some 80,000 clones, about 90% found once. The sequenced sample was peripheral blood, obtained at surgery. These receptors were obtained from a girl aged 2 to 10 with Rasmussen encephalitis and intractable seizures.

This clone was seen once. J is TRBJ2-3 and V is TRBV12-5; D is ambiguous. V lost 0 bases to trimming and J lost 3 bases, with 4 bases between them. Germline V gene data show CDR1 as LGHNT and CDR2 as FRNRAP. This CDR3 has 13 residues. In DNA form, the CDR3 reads TGTGCTAGTGGTTTGGTCCGAACAGATACGCAGTATTTT. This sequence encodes CASGLVRTDTQYF.

CDR3 sequence (DNA): TGTGCCTGGGGCGGGTTAGGGGGCTGGGAAGAGACCCAGTACTTC. Protein: CAWGGLGGWEETQYF. V and J are TRBV30 and TRBJ2-5; 7 nucleotides align to TRBD1. V lost 5 bases to trimming and J lost 3 bases; unmatched junction nucleotides: 12. The germline V gene has CDR1 GTSNPN and CDR2 SVGIG (reference sequence). This CDR3 spans 15 amino acids.

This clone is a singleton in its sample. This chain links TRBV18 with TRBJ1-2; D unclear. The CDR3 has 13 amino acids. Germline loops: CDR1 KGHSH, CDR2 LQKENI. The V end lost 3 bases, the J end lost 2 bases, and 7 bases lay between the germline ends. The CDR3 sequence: CASSPPGNYGYTF. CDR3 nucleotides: TGTGCCAGCTCACCCCCGGGGAACTATGGCTACACCTTC.

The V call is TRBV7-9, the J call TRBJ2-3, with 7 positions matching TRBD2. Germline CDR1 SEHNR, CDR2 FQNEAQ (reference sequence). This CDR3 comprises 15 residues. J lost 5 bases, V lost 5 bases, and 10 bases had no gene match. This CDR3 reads CASSAWGGEIDTQYF. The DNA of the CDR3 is TGTGCCAGCAGCGCATGGGGAGGGGAGATAGATACGCAGTATTTT.

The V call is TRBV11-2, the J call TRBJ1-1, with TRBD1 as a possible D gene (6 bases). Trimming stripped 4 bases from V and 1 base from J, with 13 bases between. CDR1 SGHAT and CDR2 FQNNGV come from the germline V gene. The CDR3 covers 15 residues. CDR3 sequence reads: CASSSTGHPNTEAFF. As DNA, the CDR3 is TGTGCCAGCAGCTCTACGGGACACCCGAACACTGAAGCTTTCTTT.